The rows below give T cell receptor beta chains drawn from one sample of a study of T cell changes during pregnancy in multiple sclerosis. Sequenced by immunoSEQ multiplex PCR; TCRdb stores in-frame clones only, minus some. The table includes tens of thousands of clones, less than 90% detected once. This specimen was CD4+ T cells from peripheral blood mononuclear cells, taken in the third trimester of pregnancy. The receptor set was obtained from a female donor with multiple sclerosis, enrolled in a pregnancy study. Each CDR3 is given with its conserved first and last residue.

15	TRBV30	TRBJ2-1	CAWTLRDRDDNEQFF
13	TRBV6-6	TRBJ1-2	CASSSLLDYGYTF
14	TRBV7-9	TRBJ2-1	CASSTRGSGNEQFF
19	TRBV19	TRBJ2-5	CASSINPLASGRYQETQYF
15	TRBV7-3	TRBJ1-2	CASSSPGQRNYGYTF
13	TRBV19	TRBJ2-1	CASVHYPTGEQFF
14	TRBV6-5	TRBJ1-5	CASRPGTENQPQHF
17	TRBV5-6	TRBJ2-1	CASSLSAGELSYNEQFF
15	TRBV7-9	TRBJ2-7	CASSLGTSGYYEQYF
16	TRBV7-9	TRBJ1-4	CASSLAVGRAGEKLFF
14	TRBV30	TRBJ1-4	CAWRWGLTNEKLFF
14	TRBV19	TRBJ2-2	CASSGTAGTGELFF
13	TRBV30	TRBJ1-2	CAWSPPGVDGYTF
14	TRBV19	TRBJ1-5	CASSPGVEGQPQHF
15	TRBV30	TRBJ2-3	CAWSPGTEFTDTQYF
16	TRBV5-6	TRBJ2-2	CASSYRTVANTGELFF
14	TRBV27	TRBJ1-1	CASSPGTWNTEAFF
14	TRBV6-1	TRBJ2-5	CASSAWGRAETQYF
13	TRBV9	TRBJ1-1	CASSGHLNTEAFF
15	TRBV19	TRBJ1-5	CASSMGNRAQQPQHF
15	TRBV30	TRBJ2-5	CAWRVGTSSSETQYF
14	TRBV6-6	TRBJ2-1	CASSYGTSENEQFF
13	TRBV30	TRBJ1-3	CARWDLAGNTIYF
14	TRBV6-6	TRBJ2-1	CASRAGDRDNEQFF
17	TRBV7-2	TRBJ1-2	CASSRPQQGYFHYGYTF
12	TRBV9	TRBJ2-2	CASSVSGGELFF
16	TRBV21-1	TRBJ2-1	CASSNVPEVLRNEQFF
14	TRBV30	TRBJ2-5	CAWSGYQNQETQYF
15	TRBV6-1	TRBJ1-5	CAIALSGTLNQPQHF
14	TRBV30	TRBJ2-7	CAFKRDTFSYEQYF
15	TRBV7-9	TRBJ2-5	CASSPRNRQGETQYF
15	TRBV6-1	TRBJ1-1	CASRRGQGMNTEAFF
13	TRBV19	TRBJ2-7	CASSMEGASEQYF
14	TRBV29-1	TRBJ2-1	CSVDRGTGAYEQFF
16	TRBV10-3	TRBJ2-3	CAISKGQGMSTDTQYF